These 31 T cell receptor beta chains were sequenced from one sample in a study of memory CD4+ T cells and cytomegalovirus serostatus. Single viable CD3+CD4+CD8-CD45RO+ cells were sorted as the memory CD4+ T cells. TCRdb's copy holds only in-frame clones and misses some; the assay was immunoSEQ multiplex PCR. This sample has about 50,000 clones, with about 79% found just once. Sequenced material: memory CD4+ T cells from blood. These receptor sequences come from an adult in good health and CMV-seronegative.

This chain connects TRBV10-3 to TRBJ2-3; the D is unclear. V lost 7 bases to trimming and J lost 1 base, with 6 bases between them. CDR1 and CDR2 from the germline V gene are ENHRY and SYGVKD. The CDR3 contains 12 residues. The CDR3 DNA follows: TGTGCCATCACCTCAGGCACAGATACGCAGTATTTT. Its protein is CAITSGTDTQYF.

The chain joins TRBV11-3 to TRBJ2-2; D is unresolved. This CDR3 has 16 amino acids. With 2 bases removed from V and 2 bases from J, the gap between germline ends came to 12 bases. Germline V CDR1 and CDR2: SGHNT, YENEEA. This CDR3 is CASSLSLGPNTGELFF. CDR3 in DNA: TGTGCCAGCAGCTTATCTCTAGGCCCCAACACCGGGGAGCTGTTTTTT.

The chain employs TRBV2 and TRBJ2-3; 9 nucleotides align to TRBD2. V shed 2 bases, J shed 0 bases, and the junction held 9 bases outside the gene matches. Germline V gene data show CDR1 as SNHLY and CDR2 as FYNNEI. The CDR3 is made up of 18 amino acids. The CDR3 reads CASSERSSGGISTDTQYF. For the CDR3, the DNA is TGTGCCAGCAGTGAAAGGAGTAGCGGGGGTATTAGCACAGATACGCAGTATTTT.

The gene calls are TRBV5-4 and TRBJ1-1, with 9 bases fitting TRBD1. Per germline, CDR1 SGHNT and CDR2 YYREEE (reference sequence). V lost 4 bases and J lost 4; bases outside the gene matches: 5. The CDR3 covers 14 residues. CDR3: CASSAPDRGTEAFF. The CDR3 bases are TGTGCCAGCAGCGCCCCGGACAGGGGCACTGAAGCTTTCTTT. The complete variable domain, with remaining parts taken from reference TRBV5-4 and TRBJ1-1, reads ETGVTQSPTHLIKTRGQQVTLRCSSQSGHNTVSWYQQALGQGPQFIFQYYREEENGRGNFPPRFSGLQFPNYSSELNVNALELDDSALYLCASSAPDRGTEAFFGQGTRLTVV.

The chain couples TRBV7-9 to TRBJ1-1, with D possibly matching TRBD1 (6 bases). Trimming removed 5 bases at V and 0 bases at J, with 7 bases between. The CDR3 totals 13 residues. Germline CDR1 SEHNR, CDR2 FQNEAQ (reference sequence). CDR3 nucleotide sequence: TGTGCCAGCAGCAGGGACATGAACACTGAAGCTTTCTTT. This sequence encodes CASSRDMNTEAFF.

The chain is built from TRBV27 and TRBJ2-2, with D possibly matching TRBD2 (5 bases). This CDR3 region has 14 residues. V was pared by 10 bases and J by 1 base, with 13 bases between. The germline CDR1 and CDR2 sequences are MNHEY and SMNVEV (reference sequence). The chain's CDR3 is CATGGRQNTGELFF. The CDR3 region has the DNA TGTGCCACCGGAGGACGGCAGAACACCGGGGAGCTGTTTTTT.

This clone has a handful of counts. DNA for the CDR3: TGTGCCAGCACGAAATTCGGGGGGGTCGGGGAGCTGTTTTTT. Protein product: CASTKFGGVGELFF. V usage is TRBV28 and J usage is TRBJ2-2, with 8 positions matching TRBD2. V trimming: 7 bases; J trimming: 7 bases; junction bases outside the gene matches: 8. The germline V gene has CDR1 MDHEN and CDR2 SYDVKM. The CDR3 spans 14 residues.

The rearrangement links TRBV5-4 to TRBJ1-2; D gene ambiguous. The CDR3 loop spans 14 amino acids. The V gene lost 4 bases and the J gene lost 6 bases, with 16 bases spanning the gap. Germline loops: CDR1 SGHNT, CDR2 YYREEE (reference sequence). The CDR3 here is CASSLDGHIDGYTF. The CDR3 DNA follows: TGTGCCAGCAGCCTTGACGGTCATATTGATGGCTACACCTTC.

The chain combines TRBV30 with TRBJ2-7; 13 nucleotides agree with TRBD2. After removal of 1 base from V and 6 bases from J, the junction contained 12 bases not matched to a gene. Looked up from germline, CDR1 is GTSNPN and CDR2 is SVGIG (reference sequence). The CDR3 consists of 17 residues. The chain's CDR3 is CAWSAGTSGVVTCEQYF. The CDR3 nucleotides read TGTGCCTGGAGTGCCGGGACTAGCGGGGTTGTAACCTGCGAGCAGTACTTC.

This clone was counted once. The chain employs TRBV9 and TRBJ2-5, with 15 bases that match TRBD2. Germline assignment: CDR1 SGDLS and CDR2 YYNGEE. The CDR3 totals 18 residues. Losses at the gene ends were 2 bases for V and 0 bases for J; bases not matched to a gene: 5. CDR3 loop: CASSVGLAGGAYQETQYF. The CDR3 nucleotides are TGTGCCAGCAGCGTGGGACTAGCGGGGGGAGCGTACCAAGAGACCCAGTACTTC.

The V gene is TRBV7-2, the J gene TRBJ2-5, with D possibly TRBD1 on 6 matching bases. V shed 3 bases and J shed 1 base, with 15 bases lying between them. Germline values: CDR1 SGHTA, CDR2 FQGNSA. The CDR3 has 16 amino acids. The CDR3 DNA reads TGTGCCAGCAGCTTTCAAGGGGGAGAAGGCCAAGAGACCCAGTACTTC. This gives the protein CASSFQGGEGQETQYF. Together with reference TRBV7-2 and TRBJ2-5, the CDR3 gives the full variable domain: GAGVSQSPSNKVTEKGKDVELRCDPISGHTALYWYRQSLGQGLEFLIYFQGNSAPDKSGLPSDRFSAERTGGSVSTLTIQRTQQEDSAVYLCASSFQGGEGQETQYFGPGTRLLVL.

The chain uses TRBV6-1 and TRBJ2-1; the match to TRBD2 covers 7 bases. Trimming took 1 base from V and 3 from J; bases not matched to a gene: 3. CDR3 size: 15 residues. The V gene's germline CDR1 is MNHNS and CDR2 SASEGT. The CDR3 region has the DNA TGTGCCAGCAGTGAAGAGTGGGGGGGCTACAATGAGCAGTTCTTC. It codes for CASSEEWGGYNEQFF.

This clone has only a few counts. This rearrangement joins TRBV9 to TRBJ1-1, with 7 nucleotides matching TRBD1. With V trimmed by 8 bases and J by 3 bases, 7 bases remained unmatched. Germline lookup yields CDR1 SGDLS and CDR2 YYNGEE. The CDR3 is 13 amino acids. The CDR3 sequence is CASTPQGHTEAFF. As DNA, the CDR3 is TGTGCCAGTACCCCACAGGGGCACACTGAAGCTTTCTTT.

This clone was seen more than once but under ten times. J is TRBJ1-1 and V is TRBV27; D possibly corresponds to TRBD1 (5 bases). This CDR3 is built from 16 residues. Germline V CDR1 and CDR2: MNHEY, SMNVEV (reference sequence). The V end was cut by 3 bases, the J end by 0 bases, with 14 bases between. CDR3 sequence reads: CASSLGGWRLNTEAFF. The CDR3 DNA follows: TGTGCCAGCAGTTTGGGGGGATGGAGGTTGAACACTGAAGCTTTCTTT.

The J gene is TRBJ1-6, the V gene TRBV19; D call uncertain. Germline CDR1 and CDR2: LNHDA and SQIVND (reference sequence). CDR3 length equals 15 residues. The V and J ends lost 7 bases and 7 bases respectively, with 17 bases between them. This CDR3 is CASTEARFPNSPLHF. CDR3 sequence (DNA): TGTGCCAGTACTGAGGCTCGGTTTCCCAATTCACCCCTCCACTTT.

The chain carries TRBV27 and TRBJ2-1, with 10 bases that match TRBD2. The CDR3 has 15 residues. Unmatched junction bases numbered 7, after V lost 3 bases and J lost 8 bases. Germline-derived CDR1 and CDR2 are MNHEY and SMNVEV (reference sequence). The CDR3 spells CASSLLSGGADEQFF. The CDR3 DNA reads TGTGCCAGCAGTTTGCTCAGCGGGGGGGCCGATGAGCAGTTCTTC.

The chain carries TRBV9 and TRBJ2-3; 13 bases agree with TRBD2. V lost 3 bases to trimming and J lost 0 bases; unmatched junction nucleotides: 7. Germline V lookup: CDR1 SGDLS, CDR2 YYNGEE. The length of the CDR3 is 18 residues. CDR3 residues: CASSEGTSGAYSTDTQYF. In nucleotides, the CDR3 is TGTGCCAGCAGCGAAGGGACTAGCGGGGCTTATAGCACAGATACGCAGTATTTT.

In this sample, this clone turned up once. The V and J genes are TRBV18 and TRBJ2-3; D possibly matches TRBD1 or TRBD2 (5 bases each). CDR3 length equals 14 residues. CDR1 is KGHSH and CDR2 is LQKENI in the germline V gene. Trimming stripped 1 base from V and 4 bases from J, with 9 bases between. The CDR3: CASSPLGDADTQYF. The CDR3 region has the DNA TGTGCCAGCTCACCACTGGGGGACGCAGATACGCAGTATTTT. Variable domain in full (rest from reference TRBV18 and TRBJ2-3): NAGVMQNPRHLVRRRGQEARLRCSPMKGHSHVYWYRQLPEEGLKFMVYLQKENIIDESGMPKERFSAEFPKEGPSILRIQQVVRGDSAAYFCASSPLGDADTQYFGPGTRLTVL.

The rearrangement uses TRBV28 and TRBJ1-1; D is possibly TRBD1 (6 bases). Germline loops: CDR1 MDHEN, CDR2 SYDVKM. CDR3 length equals 13 residues. Deletions cut 6 bases from V and 1 base from J, with 9 bases between. The CDR3 bases are TGTGCCAGCAGGGCGACAGGGAACACTGAAGCTTTCTTT. This translates into CASRATGNTEAFF.

V usage is TRBV4-3 and J usage is TRBJ1-4; no definite D call. Per germline, CDR1 LGHNA and CDR2 YSLEER. V was trimmed by 0 bases and J by 5 bases, leaving 10 bases between them. The CDR3 length is 15 residues. CDR3 in DNA: TGCGCCAGCAGCCAAGAAGGCAGAAAAAATGAAAAACTGTTTTTT. The encoded protein is CASSQEGRKNEKLFF.

This CDR3 is CASSPDTGGGEQYF. The CDR3 region has the DNA TGCGCCAGCAGCCCCGATACAGGGGGAGGCGAGCAGTACTTC. This chain joins TRBV5-1 and TRBJ2-7; 8 bases agree with TRBD1. V trimming: 4 bases; J trimming: 6 bases; junction bases outside the gene matches: 9. CDR1 and CDR2 (germline): SGHRS, YFSETQ. This CDR3 region has 14 residues. The full variable domain, with the rest looked up from reference TRBV5-1 and TRBJ2-7, is KAGVTQTPRYLIKTRGQQVTLSCSPISGHRSVSWYQQTPGQGLQFLFEYFSETQRNKGNFPGRFSGRQFSNSRSEMNVSTLELGDSALYLCASSPDTGGGEQYFGPGTRLTVT.

The J gene is TRBJ1-2, the V gene TRBV30, with 7 nucleotides matching TRBD1. Germline V gene sequence: CDR1 GTSNPN, CDR2 SVGIG (reference sequence). J lost 2 bases, V lost 2 bases, and 8 bases had no gene match. There are 15 residues in the CDR3. The CDR3 reads CAWSKPTGRNYGYTF. DNA for the CDR3: TGTGCCTGGAGTAAACCGACAGGGAGGAACTATGGCTACACCTTC.

The chain is built from TRBV5-1 and TRBJ1-1, with 7 bases aligning to TRBD1. The germline V gene encodes CDR1 SGHRS and CDR2 YFSETQ. J gave up 4 bases and V 2 bases, and 14 bases lay outside the gene matches. The CDR3 covers 17 residues. CDR3 in DNA: TGCGCCAGCAGCTTACGACAGGGTGGGACTCCGGGCACTGAAGCTTTCTTT. Its translation is CASSLRQGGTPGTEAFF. Combining the CDR3 with reference TRBV5-1 and TRBJ1-1 gives the whole variable domain KAGVTQTPRYLIKTRGQQVTLSCSPISGHRSVSWYQQTPGQGLQFLFEYFSETQRNKGNFPGRFSGRQFSNSRSEMNVSTLELGDSALYLCASSLRQGGTPGTEAFFGQGTRLTVV.

This chain links TRBV7-2 with TRBJ1-2; 7 nucleotides line up with TRBD1. This CDR3 is 15 amino acids long. V trimming: 5 bases; J trimming: 4 bases; junction bases outside the gene matches: 10. Germline V lookup: CDR1 SGHTA, CDR2 FQGNSA. This CDR3 is CASSKRDRLLYGYTF. The CDR3 coding sequence is TGTGCCAGCAGCAAACGGGACAGATTGCTCTATGGCTACACCTTC.

This sequence joins TRBV27 and TRBJ2-3, with 7 bases matching TRBD2. The V gene's germline CDR1 is MNHEY and CDR2 SMNVEV (reference sequence). The V and J ends lost 6 bases and 7 bases, in that order; junction bases with no gene match: 13. The CDR3 is made up of 15 amino acids. The CDR3 bases are TGTGCCAGCAGAGAGCGGGGATCCTTAGGAAATACGCAGTATTTT. Encoded protein: CASRERGSLGNTQYF.

The chain is built from TRBV27 and TRBJ2-7; TRBD1 matches 10 bases. This CDR3 is built from 15 residues. V was pared by 6 bases and J by 4 bases, with 9 bases of the junction left unmatched. Germline V gene lookup returns CDR1 MNHEY and CDR2 SMNVEV (reference sequence). The CDR3 reads CASSFGTGVRYEQYF. CDR3 in DNA: TGTGCCAGCAGCTTCGGGACAGGGGTCAGGTACGAGCAGTACTTC.

The chain couples TRBV5-6 to TRBJ1-6, with D perhaps matching TRBD1 (6 bases). V lost 5 bases and J 3 bases, leaving 9 bases between the germline ends. Germline V lookup: CDR1 SGHDT, CDR2 YYEEEE. The CDR3 has 14 residues. CDR3 loop: CASRNRVYNSPLHF. The CDR3 region has the DNA TGTGCCAGCAGGAACAGGGTCTATAATTCACCCCTCCACTTT.

This clone has more than one count but fewer than ten. This sequence joins TRBV7-8 and TRBJ2-3; 12 positions match TRBD2. CDR3 size: 20 residues. CDR1 is SGHVS and CDR2 is FQNEAQ in the germline V gene. V trimming: 6 bases; J trimming: 0 bases; junction bases outside the gene matches: 16. As DNA, the CDR3 is TGTGCCAGCAGACCACCTCTTGGACTAGCGGGGTCTACTAGCACAGATACGCAGTATTTT. Its protein is CASRPPLGLAGSTSTDTQYF.

The V call is TRBV7-6, the J call TRBJ1-2, with unresolved D. Germline V gene lookup returns CDR1 SGHVS and CDR2 FNYEAQ. Trimming removed 3 bases from V and 8 bases from J, with 10 bases in between. The CDR3 length is 12 residues. CDR3 nucleotide sequence: TGTGCCAGCAGCTTCCCCCCAGACGGCTACACCTTC. Residues: CASSFPPDGYTF. The full variable domain, completed using reference TRBV7-6 and TRBJ1-2, is GAGVSQSPRYKVTKRGQDVALRCDPISGHVSLYWYRQALGQGPEFLTYFNYEAQQDKSGLPNDRFSAERPEGSISTLTIQRTEQRDSAMYRCASSFPPDGYTFGSGTRLTVV.

The chain employs TRBV19 and TRBJ2-5; no definite D call. Trimming pared 4 bases from V and 5 bases from J, leaving 14 bases between. From germline, CDR1 is LNHDA and CDR2 SQIVND (reference sequence). This CDR3 is built from 14 residues. The CDR3 DNA reads TGTGCCAGTAGTAACCCCATTTTAGGGGAGACCCAGTACTTC. This sequence encodes CASSNPILGETQYF.

The chain employs TRBV11-3 and TRBJ2-2, with D perhaps TRBD2 (5 bases). The germline V and J ends were trimmed by 1 base and 4 bases, with 7 bases remaining between them. The germline V gene encodes CDR1 SGHNT and CDR2 YENEEA. The CDR3 is 14 residues long. DNA for the CDR3: TGTGCCAGCAGCTTAGGAGGGAGCACCGGGGAGCTGTTTTTT. This gives the protein CASSLGGSTGELFF.